The present TCR beta chain was sequenced within a study of blood T cell repertoires in COVID-19. Germline-derived CDR1 and CDR2 are SGHRS and YFSETQ. The length of the CDR3 is 15 residues. J was trimmed by 2 bases and V by 5 bases; bases with no gene match: 8. TCRdb keeps only in-frame clones here, not all; method: immunoSEQ multiplex PCR. The data show fewer than 350,000 clones, around 85% seen once. The chain uses TRBV5-1 and TRBJ2-3, with 7 nucleotides matching TRBD1. This TCR derives from a woman aged 25 to 45 who had been exposed to COVID-19. The sample consisted of PBMCs or T cells enriched from blood (not recorded which). CDR3 bases: TGCGCCAGCAGGCCAGGGACAGTTCTCACAGATACGCAGTATTTT. This translates into CASRPGTVLTDTQYF.